This TCR beta chain was retrieved from a study of cytomegalovirus exposure and HLA in healthy donors. Study findings and constraints: Specificity for CMV antigens was confirmed in vitro for a few of the CMV-associated chains. Indistinguishability led to the exclusion of some V segments, TRBV6-2 and TRBV6-3 included.

On this clone itself: The antigen is unknown.

Amplification used 60 Vbeta primers and 13 Jbeta primers. Produced via immunoSEQ multiplex PCR; TCRdb's table is partial and in-frame only. The repertoire holds 100,000 to 150,000 clones, with 75% to 85% as singletons. V shed 4 bases and J shed 5 bases, with 15 bases lying between them. Germline values: CDR1 MNHEY, CDR2 SVGAGI. CDR3 length: 15 residues. The specimen was PBMCs. The clonotype comes from a man over 45 in good health and CMV-seronegative. J is TRBJ1-5 and V is TRBV6-5, with D tentatively TRBD1 (5 bases). CDR3 DNA sequence: TGTGCCAGCAGTTTCGGGGGGAGAGGCCATCAGCCCCAGCATTTT. It yields the protein CASSFGGRGHQPQHF.